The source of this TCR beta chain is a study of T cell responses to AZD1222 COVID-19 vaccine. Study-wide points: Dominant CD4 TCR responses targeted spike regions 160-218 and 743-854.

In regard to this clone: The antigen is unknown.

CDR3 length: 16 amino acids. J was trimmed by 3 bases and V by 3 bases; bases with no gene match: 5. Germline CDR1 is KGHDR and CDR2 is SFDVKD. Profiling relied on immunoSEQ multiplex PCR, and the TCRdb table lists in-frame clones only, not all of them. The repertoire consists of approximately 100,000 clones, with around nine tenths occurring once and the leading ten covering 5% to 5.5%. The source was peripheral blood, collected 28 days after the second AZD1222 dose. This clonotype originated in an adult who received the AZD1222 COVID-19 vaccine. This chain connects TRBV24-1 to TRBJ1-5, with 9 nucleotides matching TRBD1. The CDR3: CATSDPDRGFNQPQHF. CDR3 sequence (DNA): TGTGCCACCAGTGATCCGGACAGGGGCTTCAATCAGCCCCAGCATTTT.